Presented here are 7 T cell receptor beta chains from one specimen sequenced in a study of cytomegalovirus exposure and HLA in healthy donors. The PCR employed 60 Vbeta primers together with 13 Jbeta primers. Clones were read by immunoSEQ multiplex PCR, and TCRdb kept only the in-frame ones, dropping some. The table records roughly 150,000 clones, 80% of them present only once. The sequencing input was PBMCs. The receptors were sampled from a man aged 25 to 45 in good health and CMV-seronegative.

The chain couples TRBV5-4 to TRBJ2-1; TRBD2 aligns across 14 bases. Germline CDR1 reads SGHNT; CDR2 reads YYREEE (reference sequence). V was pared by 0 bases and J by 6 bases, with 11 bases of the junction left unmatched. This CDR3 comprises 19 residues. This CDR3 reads CASSLELTSGGALFNEQFF. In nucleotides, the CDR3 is TGTGCCAGCAGCTTGGAACTGACTAGCGGGGGGGCATTATTCAATGAGCAGTTCTTC.

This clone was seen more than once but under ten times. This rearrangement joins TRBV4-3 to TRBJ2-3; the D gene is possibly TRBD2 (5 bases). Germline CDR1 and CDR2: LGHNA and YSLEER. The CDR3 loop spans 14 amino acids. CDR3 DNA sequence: TGCGCAAGATGCCGCCAGCGGTGTGCCGATACGCAGTATTTT. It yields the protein CARCRQRCADTQYF.

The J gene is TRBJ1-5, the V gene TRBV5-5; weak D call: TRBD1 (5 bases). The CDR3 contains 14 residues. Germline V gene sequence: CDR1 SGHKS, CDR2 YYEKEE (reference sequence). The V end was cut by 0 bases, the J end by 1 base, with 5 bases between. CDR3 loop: CASSLDRSNQPQHF. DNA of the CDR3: TGTGCCAGCAGCTTGGACAGGAGCAATCAGCCCCAGCATTTT.

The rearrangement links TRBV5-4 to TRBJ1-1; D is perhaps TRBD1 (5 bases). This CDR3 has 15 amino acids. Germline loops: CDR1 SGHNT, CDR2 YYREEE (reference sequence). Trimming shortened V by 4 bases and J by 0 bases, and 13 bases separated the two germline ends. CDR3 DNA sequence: TGTGCCAGCAGCCGTAACGGGGGATTGAACACTGAAGCTTTCTTT. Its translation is CASSRNGGLNTEAFF. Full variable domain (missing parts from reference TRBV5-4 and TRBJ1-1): ETGVTQSPTHLIKTRGQQVTLRCSSQSGHNTVSWYQQALGQGPQFIFQYYREEENGRGNFPPRFSGLQFPNYSSELNVNALELDDSALYLCASSRNGGLNTEAFFGQGTRLTVV.

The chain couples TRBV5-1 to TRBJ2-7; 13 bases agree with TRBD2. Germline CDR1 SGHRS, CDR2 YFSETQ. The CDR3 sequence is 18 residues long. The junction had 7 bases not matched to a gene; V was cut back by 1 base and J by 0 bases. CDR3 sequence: CASSLLGLAGPLSYEQYF. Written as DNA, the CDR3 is TGCGCCAGCAGCTTGTTGGGACTAGCGGGACCCCTCTCCTACGAGCAGTACTTC.

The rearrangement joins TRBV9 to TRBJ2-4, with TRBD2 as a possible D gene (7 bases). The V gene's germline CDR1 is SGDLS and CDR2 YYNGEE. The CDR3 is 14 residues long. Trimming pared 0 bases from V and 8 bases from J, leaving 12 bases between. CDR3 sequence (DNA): TGTGCCAGCAGCGTAGGCGGGGGCGGGGACATTCAGTACTTC. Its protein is CASSVGGGGDIQYF.

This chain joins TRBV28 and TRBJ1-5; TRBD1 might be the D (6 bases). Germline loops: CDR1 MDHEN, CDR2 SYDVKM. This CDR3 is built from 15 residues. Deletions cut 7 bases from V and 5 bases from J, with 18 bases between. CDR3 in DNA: TGTGCCAGCAATCCAAGGGGGGGAAACTATCAGCCCCAGCATTTT. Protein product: CASNPRGGNYQPQHF.